Presented here are 32 T cell receptor beta chains from one specimen sequenced in a study of blood T cells in healthy people across ages. Together with a sample-barcoded 5' primer, a J-beta primer mix was included in a second PCR lasting roughly 6 to 12 cycles. TCRdb reprocessed the 5' RACE reads with MiXCR, giving one entry per CDR3 protein. The repertoire holds around 900,000 distinct CDR3 sequences, with under 30% as singletons. The sequenced sample was blood. The receptors were gathered from a woman at least 80 years old in good health.

Comment on this clonotype: One base away lies a much larger clone, so this may be a sequencing read error. The gene calls are TRBV7-6 and TRBJ2-7, with TRBD1 identical over 8 bases. Germline lookup yields CDR1 SGHVS and CDR2 FNYEAQ. The CDR3 totals 16 residues. CDR3 amino acids: CASSLGGPGQVYGQYF. CDR3 in DNA: TGTGCCAGCAGCTTAGGGGGGCCGGGACAGGTCTACGGGCAGTACTTC. The variable domain in full, completed from reference TRBV7-6 and TRBJ2-7, reads GAGVSQSPRYKVTKRGQDVALRCDPISGHVSLYWYRQALGQGPEFLTYFNYEAQQDKSGLPNDRFSAERPEGSISTLTIQRTEQRDSAMYRCASSLGGPGQVYGQYFGPGTRLTVT.

Notes on this clonotype: A much larger clone is a single base away; this may be a read error. The gene calls are TRBV20-1 and TRBJ1-2; tentatively, D is TRBD1 (5 bases). The CDR3 consists of 13 residues. Germline CDR1 is DFQATT and CDR2 is SNEGSKA (reference sequence). CDR3 in amino acids: CSAKGVERYGYAF. As DNA, the CDR3 is TGCAGTGCCAAAGGGGTGGAACGGTATGGCTACGCCTTC.

The rearrangement joins TRBV12-3 or TRBV12-4 to TRBJ2-1; 8 nucleotides agree with TRBD2. The CDR3 covers 17 residues. V was pared by 3 bases and J by 3 bases, with 10 bases of the junction left unmatched. The CDR3 region has the DNA TGTGCCAGCAGTTTGTACAGCGGGGGCCCGATCTACAATGAGCAGTTCTTC. It encodes CASSLYSGGPIYNEQFF.

The sample holds many counts of this clonotype. The V call is TRBV10-3, the J call TRBJ1-2, with D unclear. This CDR3 has 14 residues. With 2 bases removed from V and 8 bases from J, the gap between germline ends came to 15 bases. The germline V gene encodes CDR1 ENHRY and CDR2 SYGVKD. This CDR3 is CAISEPKRPLGYTF. In DNA, the CDR3 is TGTGCCATCAGTGAGCCGAAGAGGCCCCTCGGCTACACCTTC.

This clonotype showed up just a few times. One base away lies a much larger clone, so this may be a sequencing read error. This chain joins TRBV7-2 and TRBJ2-5; 10 bases are shared with TRBD2. Germline trimming cut 4 bases from V and 11 bases from J; bases unmatched to any gene: 19. This CDR3 spans 17 amino acids. Germline assignment: CDR1 SGHTA and CDR2 FQGNSA. The DNA of the CDR3 is TGTGCCAGCAGCTCGAAGCGGGGGGGCTCCCCTCACAATGAGCAGTACTTC. Translation gives CASSSKRGGSPHNEQYF.

This clonotype was found many times. V gene TRBV7-2 combines with J gene TRBJ2-7, with a possible D match to TRBD1 (6 bases). V dropped 4 bases and J dropped 4 bases, with 11 bases sitting between them. This CDR3 region has 13 residues. CDR1 is SGHTA and CDR2 is FQGNSA in the germline V gene. CDR3 bases: TGTGCCAGCAGCTCGAGGACAGCTTACGAGCAGTACTTC. Encoded protein: CASSSRTAYEQYF.

Worth noting for this clonotype: It may be a read error: a sequence one base away is much more abundant. The chain uses TRBV12-3 or TRBV12-4 and TRBJ1-1; 8 nucleotides match TRBD1. The CDR3 sequence is 13 residues long. J lost 5 bases, V lost 5 bases, and 4 bases had no gene match. The CDR3 is CASSQGARTEAFF. The CDR3, as DNA: TGTGCCAGCAGTCAGGGGGCACGGACTGAAGCTTTCTTT.

This clonotype was seen repeatedly, ten times or more. The CDR3 loop is CASSYSGVETQYF. The CDR3 nucleotides are TGTGCCAGCAGTTACTCTGGGGTAGAGACCCAGTACTTC. V gene TRBV6-6 combines with J gene TRBJ2-5; the D is unclear. V lost 0 bases to trimming and J lost 4 bases, with 6 bases between them. The CDR3 spans 13 residues. Germline V gene lookup returns CDR1 MNHNY and CDR2 SVGAGI (reference sequence).

Regarding this clonotype: A single base separates this from a much larger clone, so it may be a read error. Because the CDR3 is missing its conserved closing phenylalanine or tryptophan, this is likely a read error. V and J are TRBV12-3 or TRBV12-4 and TRBJ2-5; TRBD2 aligns across 13 bases. This CDR3 comprises 17 residues. Trimming cost V 0 bases and J 3 bases; bases outside gene matches: 4. The CDR3 sequence: CASSLAGTSGVKETQYL. The CDR3 region has the DNA TGTGCCAGCAGTTTAGCCGGGACTAGCGGGGTCAAAGAGACCCAGTACTTG.

The chain links TRBV5-4 to TRBJ1-6, with D hard to call. V dropped 9 bases and J dropped 7 bases, with 17 bases sitting between them. The CDR3 is made up of 14 amino acids. CDR1 and CDR2 (germline): SGHNT, YYREEE (reference sequence). CDR3 loop: CATSRELGNSPLHF. The CDR3 nucleotides are TGTGCCACTTCCCGGGAATTGGGGAATTCACCCCTCCACTTT. The full variable domain, in which reference TRBV5-4 and TRBJ1-6 provide the parts outside the CDR3, is ETGVTQSPTHLIKTRGQQVTLRCSSQSGHNTVSWYQQALGQGPQFIFQYYREEENGRGNFPPRFSGLQFPNYSSELNVNALELDDSALYLCATSRELGNSPLHFGNGTRLTVT.

This clonotype was recorded at least ten times. This chain joins TRBV10-3 and TRBJ2-7; 9 bases line up with TRBD1. The ends lost 2 bases at V and 5 bases at J; junction bases unmatched: 13. The germline gives CDR1 ENHRY, CDR2 SYGVKD. The CDR3 loop spans 17 amino acids. As DNA, the CDR3 is TGTGCCATCAGTGAGACAACCGGGACAGGGAGCTTTGACGAGCAGTACTTC. Protein product: CAISETTGTGSFDEQYF.

This clonotype occurred many times. The CDR3 reads CASSYSGPGETQYF. CDR3 DNA: TGTGCCAGCAGTTACTCGGGGCCTGGGGAGACCCAGTACTTC. The chain joins TRBV6-5 to TRBJ2-5, with a tentative D call TRBD1 (5 bases). Germline lookup yields CDR1 MNHEY and CDR2 SVGAGI. This CDR3 has 14 residues. Trimming cost V 0 bases and J 5 bases, with 10 bases left between them.

This clonotype was observed a few times. Here the CDR3 DNA reads TGTGCCAGCAGTTACCCCGTTTGGCAAGCGGGACAGGGTAACAATGAGCAGTACTTC. Translated: CASSYPVWQAGQGNNEQYF. The V and J genes are TRBV6-2 or TRBV6-3 and TRBJ2-7, with 9 nucleotides matching TRBD1. The CDR3 consists of 19 residues. Germline V lookup: CDR1 MNHEY, CDR2 SVGEGT. With 2 bases clipped from V and 7 bases from J, the junction kept 21 bases outside the gene matches.

This clonotype appeared a few times. The gene calls are TRBV3-1 and TRBJ1-1; TRBD1 is a possible D gene (5 bases). V was pared by 5 bases and J by 1 base, with 14 bases between. CDR3 length equals 15 residues. Germline lookup yields CDR1 LGHDT and CDR2 YNNKEL (reference sequence). In DNA, the CDR3 is TGTGCCAGCAGCTCGAGGGAGGGGACGAACACTGAAGCTTTCTTT. Amino acids: CASSSREGTNTEAFF.

This clonotype has more than one count but fewer than ten. This may come from a read error, since a much larger clone is one base off. V usage is TRBV6-1 and J usage is TRBJ2-5, with a possible D match to TRBD1 (6 bases). Per germline, CDR1 MNHNS and CDR2 SASEGT. The CDR3 is made up of 15 amino acids. CDR3 sequence (DNA): TGTGTCAGCAGGGGACCGGCGCAGATACAAGAGACCCAGTACTTC. Its translation is CVSRGPAQIQETQYF.

This clonotype was detected ten times or more. V usage is TRBV11-2 and J usage is TRBJ2-7; tentatively, D is TRBD2 (5 bases). Trimming took 1 base from V and 6 from J, leaving 10 bases between them. This CDR3 has 13 amino acids. The germline gives CDR1 SGHAT, CDR2 FQNNGV. The CDR3 DNA is TGTGCCAGCAGCTTAGTAGGGAGAAGCGAGCAGTACTTC. Its translation: CASSLVGRSEQYF. The full variable domain, with the rest looked up from reference TRBV11-2 and TRBJ2-7, is EAGVAQSPRYKIIEKRQSVAFWCNPISGHATLYWYQQILGQGPKLLIQFQNNGVVDDSQLPKDRFSAERLKGVDSTLKIQPAKLEDSAVYLCASSLVGRSEQYFGPGTRLTVT.

The V gene is TRBV7-9, the J gene TRBJ1-4; D remains unclear. Trimming took 6 bases from V and 3 from J, leaving 8 bases between them. The CDR3 loop spans 13 amino acids. Per the germline V gene, CDR1 is SEHNR and CDR2 is FQNEAQ (reference sequence). The DNA of the CDR3 is TGTGCCAGCAGGGGCCAGGCTAATGAAAAACTGTTTTTT. This sequence encodes CASRGQANEKLFF. Using reference TRBV7-9 and TRBJ1-4 for the parts outside the CDR3, the full variable domain is DTGVSQNPRHKITKRGQNVTFRCDPISEHNRLYWYRQTLGQGPEFLTYFQNEAQLEKSRLLSDRFSAERPKGSFSTLEIQRTEQGDSAMYLCASRGQANEKLFFGSGTQLSVL.

CDR3 nucleotides: TGTGCCACCAGCAGAGGAGGGGAGAATTCACCCCTCCACTTT. Translation: CATSRGGENSPLHF. The chain joins TRBV15 to TRBJ1-6; tentative D call: TRBD1 (5 bases). Deletions cut 1 base from V and 7 bases from J, with 8 bases between. Per the germline V gene, CDR1 is LNHNV and CDR2 is YYDKDF (reference sequence). The CDR3 extends over 14 amino acids.

In this sample, this clonotype turned up a few times. The chain joins TRBV6-2 or TRBV6-3 to TRBJ1-1, with D unclear. This CDR3 has 13 amino acids. Germline CDR1 is MNHEY and CDR2 is SVGEGT. V was trimmed by 2 bases and J by 5 bases, leaving 9 bases between them. This chain's CDR3 is CASSYRVGTEAFF. CDR3 bases: TGTGCCAGCAGTTACAGGGTTGGAACTGAAGCTTTCTTT.

The sample holds many counts of this clonotype. V gene TRBV20-1 combines with J gene TRBJ2-5; D is perhaps TRBD2 (6 bases). CDR1 and CDR2 (germline): DFQATT, SNEGSKA (reference sequence). This CDR3 region has 12 residues. Trimming took off 7 bases at V and 1 base at J, with 10 bases between the two ends. CDR3 bases: TGCAGTGGGCACGGGGGCCAAGAGACCCAGTACTTC. Translating it yields CSGHGGQETQYF.

This clonotype was seen ten or more times. V gene TRBV5-1 combines with J gene TRBJ2-5; no firm D call. CDR3 length: 15 amino acids. The V end lost 2 bases, the J end lost 2 bases, and 13 bases lay between the germline ends. Germline-derived CDR1 and CDR2 are SGHRS and YFSETQ. The CDR3 is CASSLPSGSQETQYF. The DNA of the CDR3 is TGCGCCAGCAGCTTACCCTCGGGTTCTCAAGAGACCCAGTACTTC.

In this sample, this clonotype turned up many times. DNA for the CDR3: TGTGCCAGCATCCGGGACAGGGCCTATCAAGAGACCCAGTACTTC. It is translated as CASIRDRAYQETQYF. The genes are TRBV2 and TRBJ2-5; 9 nucleotides match TRBD1. The ends lost 7 bases at V and 2 bases at J; junction bases unmatched: 8. Germline CDR1 is SNHLY and CDR2 is FYNNEI. The CDR3 length is 15 residues.

This clonotype occurred many times. V usage is TRBV7-2 and J usage is TRBJ2-6; maybe TRBD1 (7 bases). The V gene's germline CDR1 is SGHTA and CDR2 FQGNSA. The CDR3 is 15 residues long. Trimming pared 3 bases from V and 4 bases from J, leaving 10 bases between. CDR3 residues: CASSFRGVGANVLTF. The CDR3, as DNA: TGTGCCAGCAGCTTCAGGGGGGTCGGGGCCAACGTCCTGACTTTC.

As for this clonotype: Given a much more abundant clone one base away, this may be a read error. The V gene is TRBV29-1, the J gene TRBJ2-3; D is ambiguous. The CDR3 extends over 12 amino acids. Germline CDR1 reads SQVTM; CDR2 reads ANQGSEA. The CDR3 spells CSALDGTDAQYF. The CDR3 DNA is TGCAGCGCCCTTGATGGCACAGATGCGCAGTATTTT.

The gene calls are TRBV18 and TRBJ1-5, with 7 positions matching TRBD1. The CDR3 has 13 residues. Trimming took 9 bases from V and 5 from J; bases not matched to a gene: 7. CDR1 KGHSH and CDR2 LQKENI come from the germline V gene. In DNA form, the CDR3 reads TGTGCCAGTTCGACAGGGATTGATCAGCCCCAGCATTTT. Translated, it gives CASSTGIDQPQHF.

This clonotype was seen only a few times. The V and J genes are TRBV5-4 and TRBJ1-4, with TRBD1 matching over 10 bases. The CDR3 covers 16 residues. Germline V gene data show CDR1 as SGHNT and CDR2 as YYREEE (reference sequence). Germline trimming cut 3 bases from V and 0 bases from J; bases unmatched to any gene: 2. The CDR3 DNA sequence: TGTGCCAGCAGCTCTGGACAGGGGGCAACTAATGAAAAACTGTTTTTT. It is translated as CASSSGQGATNEKLFF.

In this sample, this clonotype turned up many times. CDR3 amino acids: CASSQTAGRGATSDTQYF. The CDR3 bases are TGCGCCAGCAGCCAAACCGCGGGCAGAGGGGCTACTTCAGATACGCAGTATTTT. The rearrangement joins TRBV4-3 to TRBJ2-3; D might be TRBD1 or TRBD2, each matching 5 bases. The germline V gene has CDR1 LGHNA and CDR2 YSLEER. This CDR3 comprises 18 residues. V was shortened by 2 bases and J by 4 bases, with 22 bases between the two germline ends.

The V gene is TRBV7-9, the J gene TRBJ2-7; 7 bases are shared with TRBD1. Unmatched junction bases numbered 2, after V lost 0 bases and J lost 0 bases. This CDR3 comprises 15 residues. CDR1 is SEHNR and CDR2 is FQNEAQ in the germline V gene (reference sequence). The CDR3: CASSLAEGASYEQYF. The CDR3 bases are TGTGCCAGCAGCTTAGCTGAGGGGGCCTCCTACGAGCAGTACTTC.

There are a few counts of this clonotype. V is TRBV3-1 and J is TRBJ1-1, with D tentatively TRBD1 (5 bases). V was cut by 6 bases and J by 5 bases, with 13 bases left in between. The CDR3 is 13 residues long. Germline V CDR1 and CDR2: LGHDT, YNNKEL (reference sequence). The CDR3 DNA reads TGTGCCAGCAGGCTCGGGCCAGGGACTGAAGCTTTCTTT. Its protein product is CASRLGPGTEAFF.

Details on this clonotype: An end of the junction differs from the germline gene, which may be a read error. CDR3 sequence: CSVDQGTGPNTGAFF. The CDR3 DNA follows: TGCAGCGTTGATCAAGGGACAGGGCCGAACACTGGAGCTTTCTTT. V is TRBV29-1 and J is TRBJ1-1, with 9 bases identical to TRBD1. Germline CDR1 SQVTM, CDR2 ANQGSEA. The CDR3 extends over 15 amino acids. The full variable domain, in which reference TRBV29-1 and TRBJ1-1 provide the parts outside the CDR3, is SAVISQKPSRDICQRGTSLTIQCQVDSQVTMMFWYRQQPGQSLTLIATANQGSEATYESGFVIDKFPISRPNLTFSTLTVSNMSPEDSSIYLCSVDQGTGPNTGAFFGQGTRLTVV.

This clonotype was recorded at least ten times. The J gene is TRBJ1-5, the V gene TRBV3-1; D unresolved. The CDR3 runs 13 residues. Germline values: CDR1 LGHDT, CDR2 YNNKEL (reference sequence). The germline V and J ends were trimmed by 2 bases and 1 base, with 3 bases remaining between them. The CDR3 sequence: CASSQQSNQPQHF. Written as DNA, the CDR3 is TGTGCCAGCAGCCAACAGAGCAATCAGCCCCAGCATTTT.

Concerning this clonotype: A much larger clone lies one base from this, so it may be a read error. The rearrangement links TRBV12-3 or TRBV12-4 to TRBJ1-6, with D possibly matching TRBD1 (5 bases). The CDR3 is 16 amino acids. The CDR3 reads CASSLNSPGVNSPPHF. For the CDR3, the DNA is TGTGCCAGCAGTTTAAATTCGCCGGGGGTAAATTCACCCCCCCACTTT.